A selection of T cell receptor beta chains follows, all from one sample in a study of cytomegalovirus exposure and HLA in healthy donors. The method was immunoSEQ multiplex PCR; TCRdb's version includes in-frame clones alone and lacks a portion of them. The sample lists about 90,000 clones, 70% to 80% seen once, with approximately 0.6% in the top ten. Sequencing was performed on PBMCs. Every receptor here comes from a man younger than 40 in good health and CMV-seronegative. The CDR3 runs from the conserved cysteine through the conserved F or W. Each record gives: D gene, clone size, V gene, J gene, CDR3 protein, CDR3 DNA. A D gene is named only where the DNA matches it firmly. The listing skips clone size in some rows; elsewhere it reads once, few, many or a size class.

D gene: TRBD1
clone size: NA
V gene: TRBV9
J gene: TRBJ2-5
CDR3 protein: CASSVEGQSMSTQYF
CDR3 DNA: TGTGCCAGCAGCGTAGAGGGACAGTCGATGTCGACCCAGTACTTC

D gene: TRBD2
clone size: NA
V gene: TRBV9
J gene: TRBJ2-2
CDR3 protein: CASSVKLLAGDTGELFF
CDR3 DNA: TGTGCCAGCAGCGTAAAGTTACTAGCGGGAGACACCGGGGAGCTGTTTTTT

D gene: NA
clone size: NA
V gene: TRBV9
J gene: TRBJ1-2
CDR3 protein: CASSVGGGEGYGYTF
CDR3 DNA: TGTGCCAGCAGCGTAGGCGGTGGGGAGGGTTATGGCTACACCTTC

D gene: TRBD1
clone size: NA
V gene: TRBV7-9
J gene: TRBJ2-5
CDR3 protein: CSSRLFRDRGAETQYF
CDR3 DNA: TGTTCCAGCCGTCTTTTCCGGGACAGGGGTGCAGAGACCCAGTACTTC

D gene: NA
clone size: NA
V gene: TRBV5-4
J gene: TRBJ1-1
CDR3 protein: CASSREGGGTEAFF
CDR3 DNA: TGTGCCAGCAGCAGGGAGGGGGGCGGCACTGAAGCTTTCTTT

D gene: NA
clone size: NA
V gene: TRBV10-2
J gene: TRBJ2-7
CDR3 protein: CASSDIYEQYF
CDR3 DNA: TGCGCCAGCAGTGACATCTACGAGCAGTACTTC

D gene: TRBD1
clone size: NA
V gene: TRBV29-1
J gene: TRBJ2-7
CDR3 protein: CSVADRSRTYEQYF
CDR3 DNA: TGCAGCGTCGCGGACAGGTCCCGCACCTACGAGCAGTACTTC

D gene: NA
clone size: NA
V gene: TRBV5-1
J gene: TRBJ2-1
CDR3 protein: CASSLAVGAYEQFF
CDR3 DNA: TGCGCCAGCAGCTTGGCCGTGGGGGCTTATGAGCAGTTCTTC

D gene: NA
clone size: few
V gene: TRBV5-1
J gene: TRBJ1-1
CDR3 protein: CASSSQGFGTEAFF
CDR3 DNA: TGCGCCAGCAGCTCACAGGGTTTCGGCACTGAAGCTTTCTTT

D gene: NA
clone size: NA
V gene: TRBV29-1
J gene: TRBJ1-2
CDR3 protein: CSASGMSGDTYGYTF
CDR3 DNA: TGCAGCGCCTCGGGTATGTCAGGGGATACCTATGGCTACACCTTC

D gene: TRBD1
clone size: NA
V gene: TRBV28
J gene: TRBJ1-2
CDR3 protein: CASSVNTGAYGYTF
CDR3 DNA: TGTGCCAGCAGCGTAAACACAGGGGCTTATGGCTACACCTTC

D gene: TRBD2
clone size: NA
V gene: TRBV4-1
J gene: TRBJ2-1
CDR3 protein: CASSAREGAYNEQFF
CDR3 DNA: TGCGCCAGCAGCGCCCGGGAGGGCGCCTACAATGAGCAGTTCTTC

D gene: NA
clone size: few
V gene: TRBV6-5
J gene: TRBJ2-7
CDR3 protein: CASSYTRFYEQYF
CDR3 DNA: TGTGCCAGCAGTTACACTCGGTTTTACGAGCAGTACTTC

D gene: TRBD1
clone size: NA
V gene: TRBV5-1
J gene: TRBJ1-2
CDR3 protein: CASSLEGTGGRSNYGYTF
CDR3 DNA: TGCGCCAGCAGCTTGGAGGGGACAGGGGGCCGCAGTAACTATGGCTACACCTTC

D gene: TRBD1
clone size: NA
V gene: TRBV27
J gene: TRBJ2-1
CDR3 protein: CVVKTGALNEQFF
CDR3 DNA: TGTGTCGTAAAAACAGGGGCTTTGAATGAGCAGTTCTTC

D gene: TRBD1
clone size: NA
V gene: TRBV7-9
J gene: TRBJ2-1
CDR3 protein: CASSTITGALSNYNEQFF
CDR3 DNA: TGTGCCAGCAGCACTATTACAGGGGCCCTCTCCAACTACAATGAGCAGTTCTTC

D gene: TRBD1
clone size: NA
V gene: TRBV5-1
J gene: TRBJ2-3
CDR3 protein: CASSWGLRDRGADTQYF
CDR3 DNA: TGCGCCAGCAGCTGGGGACTCCGGGACAGGGGTGCAGATACGCAGTATTTT

D gene: TRBD1
clone size: NA
V gene: TRBV7-8
J gene: TRBJ2-1
CDR3 protein: CASSLTGVGNEQFF
CDR3 DNA: TGTGCCAGCAGCTTAACAGGGGTCGGCAATGAGCAGTTCTTC

D gene: NA
clone size: NA
V gene: TRBV7-9
J gene: TRBJ1-1
CDR3 protein: CASSFREPPEAFF
CDR3 DNA: TGTGCCAGCAGCTTCAGGGAACCCCCTGAAGCTTTCTTT

D gene: TRBD1
clone size: NA
V gene: TRBV7-9
J gene: TRBJ2-7
CDR3 protein: CASSSDRAQPYEQYF
CDR3 DNA: TGTGCCAGCAGCTCGGACAGGGCCCAGCCTTACGAGCAGTACTTC

D gene: NA
clone size: NA
V gene: TRBV19
J gene: TRBJ1-1
CDR3 protein: CASQDIGVEAFF
CDR3 DNA: TGTGCCAGTCAGGACATCGGCGTCGAAGCTTTCTTT

D gene: NA
clone size: NA
V gene: TRBV5-6
J gene: TRBJ1-2
CDR3 protein: CASSLRSPSYGYTF
CDR3 DNA: TGTGCCAGCAGCTTGAGGAGCCCATCCTATGGCTACACCTTC

D gene: NA
clone size: NA
V gene: TRBV11-1
J gene: TRBJ2-3
CDR3 protein: CASSFGTSTDTQYF
CDR3 DNA: TGTGCCAGCAGCTTTGGGACTAGCACAGATACGCAGTATTTT

D gene: NA
clone size: NA
V gene: TRBV15
J gene: TRBJ1-4
CDR3 protein: CATSRDINEKLFF
CDR3 DNA: TGTGCCACCAGCAGAGATATTAATGAAAAACTGTTTTTT

D gene: TRBD2
clone size: NA
V gene: TRBV19
J gene: TRBJ2-7
CDR3 protein: CASSEGLTYEQYF
CDR3 DNA: TGTGCCAGTAGTGAGGGACTAACCTACGAGCAGTACTTC

D gene: TRBD1
clone size: NA
V gene: TRBV5-6
J gene: TRBJ2-1
CDR3 protein: CASSLVLAGQGLNEQFF
CDR3 DNA: TGTGCCAGCAGCTTGGTGTTGGCGGGACAGGGTTTAAATGAGCAGTTCTTC

D gene: TRBD2
clone size: NA
V gene: TRBV6-6
J gene: TRBJ2-7
CDR3 protein: CASSSGRSRGRYEQYF
CDR3 DNA: TGCGCCAGCAGTTCCGGAAGATCGCGGGGGAGATACGAGCAGTACTTC

D gene: NA
clone size: NA
V gene: TRBV4-2
J gene: TRBJ2-2
CDR3 protein: CASSQDLGQVNTGELFF
CDR3 DNA: TGTGCCAGCAGCCAAGATTTAGGCCAGGTGAACACCGGGGAGCTGTTTTTT

D gene: TRBD1
clone size: NA
V gene: TRBV18
J gene: TRBJ1-1
CDR3 protein: CASSIGQGLTEAFF
CDR3 DNA: TGTGCCAGCTCAATCGGACAGGGATTAACTGAAGCTTTCTTT

D gene: NA
clone size: NA
V gene: TRBV2
J gene: TRBJ1-4
CDR3 protein: CASSEVGATNEKLFF
CDR3 DNA: TGTGCCAGCAGTGAAGTTGGAGCAACTAATGAAAAACTGTTTTTT

D gene: TRBD2
clone size: NA
V gene: TRBV6-1
J gene: TRBJ2-7
CDR3 protein: CASSDSGGYEQYF
CDR3 DNA: TGTGCCAGCAGTGACAGCGGGGGATACGAGCAGTACTTC

D gene: NA
clone size: NA
V gene: TRBV19
J gene: TRBJ1-1
CDR3 protein: CASSLSSGEAFF
CDR3 DNA: TGTGCCAGTAGTCTCTCCAGTGGTGAAGCTTTCTTT

D gene: NA
clone size: NA
V gene: TRBV9
J gene: TRBJ2-5
CDR3 protein: CASSVAGQGGKETQYF
CDR3 DNA: TGTGCCAGCAGCGTAGCCGGGCAGGGGGGCAAAGAGACCCAGTACTTC

D gene: TRBD1
clone size: once
V gene: TRBV10-3
J gene: TRBJ1-2
CDR3 protein: CAIRPGQLRNYGYTF
CDR3 DNA: TGTGCCATCAGACCGGGACAGCTGAGAAACTATGGCTACACCTTC

D gene: NA
clone size: few
V gene: TRBV5-6
J gene: TRBJ1-1
CDR3 protein: CASSLPFSVNTEAFF
CDR3 DNA: TGTGCCAGCAGCTTGCCTTTCTCGGTGAACACTGAAGCTTTCTTT

D gene: NA
clone size: few
V gene: TRBV4-1
J gene: TRBJ1-1
CDR3 protein: CASSQDQGVNTEAFF
CDR3 DNA: TGCGCCAGCAGCCAAGATCAAGGGGTGAACACTGAAGCTTTCTTT

D gene: NA
clone size: few
V gene: TRBV11-2
J gene: TRBJ1-1
CDR3 protein: CATSGHLNTEAFF
CDR3 DNA: TGTGCCACCTCGGGACACTTGAACACTGAAGCTTTCTTT

D gene: NA
clone size: NA
V gene: TRBV5-8
J gene: TRBJ2-7
CDR3 protein: CASSLAQGTGYEQYF
CDR3 DNA: TGTGCCAGCAGCTTGGCTCAGGGGACGGGCTACGAGCAGTACTTC

D gene: TRBD1
clone size: NA
V gene: TRBV6-5
J gene: TRBJ1-3
CDR3 protein: CASRSQGAPGNTIYF
CDR3 DNA: TGTGCCAGCAGATCACAGGGGGCGCCAGGAAACACCATATATTTT

D gene: NA
clone size: few
V gene: TRBV5-1
J gene: TRBJ2-3
CDR3 protein: CASSLGGRGTDTQYF
CDR3 DNA: TGCGCCAGCAGCCTAGGGGGAAGAGGCACAGATACGCAGTATTTT

D gene: TRBD1
clone size: few
V gene: TRBV5-4
J gene: TRBJ1-1
CDR3 protein: CASSLTTGGTEAFF
CDR3 DNA: TGTGCCAGCAGCTTGACCACAGGGGGCACTGAAGCTTTCTTT

D gene: TRBD2
clone size: NA
V gene: TRBV11-3
J gene: TRBJ2-5
CDR3 protein: CASSLDGGSGETQYF
CDR3 DNA: TGTGCCAGCAGCTTAGACGGCGGGAGTGGAGAGACCCAGTACTTC

D gene: NA
clone size: NA
V gene: TRBV18
J gene: TRBJ2-6
CDR3 protein: CASSPISLTSSGANVLTF
CDR3 DNA: TGTGCCAGCTCACCCATTTCCCTCACTTCTTCTGGGGCCAACGTCCTGACTTTC

D gene: NA
clone size: NA
V gene: TRBV5-1
J gene: TRBJ1-1
CDR3 protein: CASSVRGGLDEAFF
CDR3 DNA: TGCGCCAGCAGCGTCAGGGGAGGGTTGGATGAAGCTTTCTTT

D gene: NA
clone size: NA
V gene: TRBV29-1
J gene: TRBJ2-4
CDR3 protein: CSVAAKNIQYF
CDR3 DNA: TGCAGCGTTGCGGCCAAAAACATTCAGTACTTC

D gene: NA
clone size: NA
V gene: TRBV7-9
J gene: TRBJ2-2
CDR3 protein: CASSLAWSPNTGELFF
CDR3 DNA: TGTGCCAGCAGCTTAGCATGGAGTCCGAACACCGGGGAGCTGTTTTTT

D gene: TRBD2
clone size: NA
V gene: TRBV4-1
J gene: TRBJ2-3
CDR3 protein: CASSRRGLAGGGEVADTQYF
CDR3 DNA: TGCGCCAGCAGCCGCCGAGGACTAGCGGGAGGGGGGGAGGTGGCAGATACGCAGTATTTT

D gene: NA
clone size: NA
V gene: TRBV6-5
J gene: TRBJ2-2
CDR3 protein: CASTFGVYTGELFF
CDR3 DNA: TGTGCCAGCACCTTTGGAGTGTACACCGGGGAGCTGTTTTTT

D gene: TRBD1
clone size: NA
V gene: TRBV11-3
J gene: TRBJ1-2
CDR3 protein: CASSLSSAGGINYGYTF
CDR3 DNA: TGTGCCAGCAGCTTAAGTTCCGCAGGGGGCATAAACTATGGCTACACCTTC

D gene: NA
clone size: NA
V gene: TRBV7-8
J gene: TRBJ1-4
CDR3 protein: CASSLMGRDNEKLFF
CDR3 DNA: TGTGCCAGCAGCTTAATGGGCCGGGATAATGAAAAACTGTTTTTT

D gene: TRBD1
clone size: NA
V gene: TRBV9
J gene: TRBJ2-1
CDR3 protein: CASSQRGRPVDEQFF
CDR3 DNA: TGTGCCAGCAGCCAGAGGGGGCGCCCTGTCGATGAGCAGTTCTTC

D gene: NA
clone size: NA
V gene: TRBV4-3
J gene: TRBJ1-4
CDR3 protein: CASSQVPGGGGEKLFF
CDR3 DNA: TGCGCCAGCAGCCAAGTTCCCGGGGGAGGAGGAGAAAAACTGTTTTTT